What follows are 5 T cell receptor beta chains derived from one specimen sequenced in a study of T cells in women clearing cervical HPV infection. This table comes from immunoSEQ multiplex PCR, and its TCRdb copy is limited to in-frame clones, with some not included. The table lists tens of thousands of clones, with 3.3% in the top ten. Material for sequencing was blood buffy coat. These receptors came from a woman between 18 and 70 years old with a cervical HPV16 infection that either progressed to CIN3+ or cleared (not recorded which).

Of note for this clone: The read terminates 3 residues before the CDR3 end, so the remaining end is supplied by the germline J gene. V is TRBV30 and J is TRBJ2-1; D perhaps matches TRBD2 (5 bases). CDR3 size: 13 residues. Germline values: CDR1 GTSNPN, CDR2 SVGIG (reference sequence). The germline V and J ends were trimmed by 3 bases and 7 bases, with 13 bases remaining between them. CDR3 DNA, as far as it was read: TGTGCCTGGAGGCGGGCAGTCGGTAATGAG. Translated, it gives CAWRRAVGNE. The CDR3 as a whole reads CAWRRAVGNEQFF.

Remarks on this clone: The read ends 3 residues before the CDR3 terminus; that terminus is restored from the germline J gene. The rearrangement joins TRBV28 to TRBJ1-3; D gene uncertain. The CDR3 sequence is 13 residues long. CDR1 is MDHEN and CDR2 is SYDVKM in the germline V gene. Trimming left V 7 bases short and J 8 bases short, with 15 bases between. The CDR3 protein is CASISYRGHTIYF. The sequenced part of the CDR3 DNA is TGTGCCAGCATCTCATATCGGGGTCACACC.

For this clone: The observed sequence ends 3 residues before the CDR3 terminus, with the missing tail filled in from the germline J gene. The V and J genes are TRBV9 and TRBJ2-7; TRBD2 matches at 10 bases. The J segment lost 6 bases and the V segment lost 0 bases, leaving 9 bases of the junction unmatched. The CDR3 is made up of 16 amino acids. Germline values: CDR1 SGDLS, CDR2 YYNGEE. The sequenced part of the CDR3 DNA is TGTGCCAGCAGCGTAGACCTTGCTAGCGGGAGTAGCGAG. It specifies CASSVDLASGSSE. The whole CDR3 sequence reads CASSVDLASGSSEQYF.

Remarks on this clone: The read ends 3 residues shy of where the CDR3 ends; the end is completed using the germline J gene. This sequence joins TRBV18 and TRBJ1-6; 7 bases align to TRBD1. The CDR3 consists of 13 residues. Trimming cost V 5 bases and J 12 bases; bases outside gene matches: 7. CDR1 KGHSH and CDR2 LQKENI come from the germline V gene. The CDR3 region is CASSSEGAGPLHF. Incomplete CDR3 DNA: TGTGCCAGCTCATCCGAGGGGGCCGGACCC.

Remarks on this clone: The read ends 3 residues early relative to the CDR3; the germline J gene fills the gap. The gene calls are TRBV29-1 and TRBJ2-5, with D perhaps TRBD2 (6 bases). The CDR3 is 11 residues long. V shed 7 bases and J shed 5 bases, with 11 bases lying between them. CDR1 is SQVTM, CDR2 ANQGSEA, per germline. CDR3 DNA (partial): TGCAGCGGGGGGGAGTTGGAGACC. Translating it yields CSGGELET. The entire CDR3 protein is CSGGELETQYF. Using reference TRBV29-1 and TRBJ2-5 for the parts outside the CDR3, the full variable domain is SAVISQKPSRDICQRGTSLTIQCQVDSQVTMMFWYRQQPGQSLTLIATANQGSEATYESGFVIDKFPISRPNLTFSTLTVSNMSPEDSSIYLCSGGELETQYFGPGTRLLVL.